This is a list of T cell receptor beta chains from one sample in a study of identical twins. Via MiXCR, TCRdb re-called the 5' RACE reads, giving one row per CDR3 protein. This table holds around 280,000 distinct CDR3 sequences, about 8% found once. These data also formed part of another study, on yellow fever vaccine responses in identical twins.

The sequenced material came from memory (CD45RO+) T cells sorted from blood. These receptors all come from a woman between 18 and 29 years old in good health. CDR3s include the opening cysteine and the closing phenylalanine or tryptophan. The D gene is left open where the match is weak. Only some rows state a clone size, as once, few, many or a class for expanded clones.

clone_size j_call v_call d_call cdr3_nt cdr3_aa
few TRBJ1-6 TRBV7-9 - TGTGCCAGCAGCTTGAACTACGGGGGCTATAATTCACCCCTCCACTTT CASSLNYGGYNSPLHF
- TRBJ2-2 TRBV7-2 - TGTGCCAGCAGCGCAAACTTAGCCACCGGGGAGCTGTTTTTT CASSANLATGELFF
few TRBJ2-1 TRBV5-1 - TGCGCCAGCAGCTTGAATCTCAATGAGCAGTTCTTC CASSLNLNEQFF
- TRBJ2-3 TRBV5-5 - TGTGCCAGCAGCTTCGAGGCTAGTTTTACAGATACGCAGTATTTT CASSFEASFTDTQYF
few TRBJ1-5 TRBV27 - TGTGCCAGCAGTCCCCAGGGGACTACTAGCAATCAGCCCCAGCATTTT CASSPQGTTSNQPQHF
many TRBJ1-1 TRBV29-1 TRBD1 TGCAGCGGCTACAGGGGACAAGCTTTCTTT CSGYRGQAFF
many TRBJ2-7 TRBV5-6 - TGTGCCAGCAGCTCGCCGGGACTCTACGAGCAGTACTTC CASSSPGLYEQYF
many TRBJ2-5 TRBV10-3 - TGTGCCATCAGTGATTTTGGGGAAGAGACCCAGTACTTC CAISDFGEETQYF
- TRBJ2-1 TRBV6-1 TRBD2 TGTGCCAGCAGTACCGCCACGGGGGGAGGAGGCAATGAGCAGTTCTTC CASSTATGGGGNEQFF
many TRBJ2-5 TRBV5-6 TRBD1 TGTGCCAGCAGTTACTACACCGCAGGGGGTGTTCCAGAGACCCAGTACTTC CASSYYTAGGVPETQYF
- TRBJ1-1 TRBV20-1 TRBD1 TGCAGTGCTAGTGACAGACAGGGGGCCTCGGCTTTCTTT CSASDRQGASAFF
- TRBJ2-7 TRBV20-1 - TGCAGTGCCCGGGACTTTGGCGAGCAGTACTTC CSARDFGEQYF
- TRBJ2-1 TRBV12-3/TRBV12-4 - TGTGCCAGCAGTTTAGGGGGAGGGGGTGATGAGCAGTTCTTC CASSLGGGGDEQFF
- TRBJ2-4 TRBV28 - TGTGCCAGCAGTTTAATTGGGGCTTCCACCAAAAACATTCAGTACTTC CASSLIGASTKNIQYF
few TRBJ1-1 TRBV6-1 - TGTGCCAGCAGCCAAATCCAGATGAACACTGAAGCTTTCTTT CASSQIQMNTEAFF
- TRBJ1-1 TRBV3-1 - TGTGCCAGCAGCCAAGTGACAGGCTCTGAAGCTTTCTTT CASSQVTGSEAFF
few TRBJ1-5 TRBV20-1 - TGCAGTGCTAGAAGCACCGCCCAGCAGCCCCAGCATTTT CSARSTAQQPQHF
many TRBJ2-1 TRBV14 TRBD2 TGTGCCAGCAGCCAAGGAGCCGTGACTAGCGGGAATCGGAGAGCTGAGCAGTTCTTC CASSQGAVTSGNRRAEQFF
- TRBJ2-5 TRBV28 - TGTGCCAGTGGGGGGACAGAAGAGACCCAGTACTTC CASGGTEETQYF
- TRBJ2-1 TRBV5-1 TRBD2 TGCGCCAACAGCTCTAGCGGGAGTAGTTACAATGAGCAGTTCTTC CANSSSGSSYNEQFF
- TRBJ2-2 TRBV20-1 - TGCAGTGCTAGAGCAGGGGGGGCCGCCGGGGAGCTGTTTTTT CSARAGGAAGELFF
many TRBJ2-1 TRBV2 - TGTGCCAGCAGTGCAAGCGGGCGATCGTACAATGAGCAGTTCTTC CASSASGRSYNEQFF
many TRBJ1-1 TRBV5-6 - TGTGCCAGCAGCTTGGTCGCGGTCCTGAACACTGAAGCTTTCTTT CASSLVAVLNTEAFF
many TRBJ2-5 TRBV18 - TGTGCCAGCTCAAGGCGGGACAGCCAAGAGACCCAGTACTTC CASSRRDSQETQYF
many TRBJ1-6 TRBV4-1 - TGCGCCAGCAGCACAGCCGGTATAATCGGTTCACCCCTCCACTTT CASSTAGIIGSPLHF
- TRBJ2-3 TRBV4-2 TRBD2 TGTGCCAGCAGCCCCCCTTTAGGACTAGCAAGGAACACAGATACGCAGTATTTT CASSPPLGLARNTDTQYF
many TRBJ2-3 TRBV25-1 - TGTGCCAGCAGTGGCAAGGTTGATCGCACAGATACGCAGTATTTT CASSGKVDRTDTQYF
few TRBJ2-5 TRBV20-1 TRBD1 TGCAGTGCCCCGACAGGGGCGTTGGAGACCCAGTACTTC CSAPTGALETQYF
few TRBJ2-3 TRBV2 TRBD2 TGTGCCAGCAGGGCTAGCGGGAGAGCTAGCACAGATACGCAGTATTTT CASRASGRASTDTQYF
- TRBJ2-7 TRBV10-1 TRBD1 TGCGCCAGCAGATGGGACAGGTTACCTTCCTACGAGCAGTACTTC CASRWDRLPSYEQYF
few TRBJ1-1 TRBV27 - TGTGCCAGCAGTTTGTCCAGGGTCGTGTCTGAAGCTTTCTTT CASSLSRVVSEAFF
few TRBJ1-4 TRBV6-1 - TGTGCCAGCAGACGTGACAGGATTCCTCGTGAAAAACTGTTTTTT CASRRDRIPREKLFF
- TRBJ1-1 TRBV6-2/TRBV6-3 - TGTGCCACGGAGACAAGGGGGGTTGTGAACACTGAAGCTTTCTTT CATETRGVVNTEAFF
many TRBJ2-1 TRBV6-5 - TGTGCCAGCAGTTACGGTCCGGGGCCGGGAAATGAGCAGTTCTTC CASSYGPGPGNEQFF
- TRBJ2-2 TRBV20-1 TRBD1 TGCAGTGCTAGACCCGGGACAGGCACCGCGAACACCGGGGAGCTGTTTTTT CSARPGTGTANTGELFF
few TRBJ2-5 TRBV5-1 TRBD2 TGCGCCAGCAGCTTTAGACTAGCGGGAGATCGGGGGGGCCAAGAGACCCAGTACTTC CASSFRLAGDRGGQETQYF
many TRBJ2-1 TRBV24-1 - TGTGCCACCAGCCCATCCGGGACTTACTCCTACAATGAGCAGTTCTTC CATSPSGTYSYNEQFF
- TRBJ1-4 TRBV6-1 - TGTGCCAGCAGCAACGTTGCAACTAATGAAAAACTGTTTTTT CASSNVATNEKLFF
few TRBJ1-4 TRBV7-7 - TGTGCCAGCAGCTTGCCGTTGGGATGTGTACTAAGGAGGTATAAACTGTTTTTT CASSLPLGCVLRRYKLFF
- TRBJ2-3 TRBV9 - TGTGCCAGCAGCGTAGCTACTTCCCTATCGACTTACACAGATACGCAGTATTTT CASSVATSLSTYTDTQYF
- TRBJ2-3 TRBV2 TRBD2 TGTGCCAGCAGTGAATTAGCGGGAGAGACAGATACGCAGTATTTT CASSELAGETDTQYF
- TRBJ2-7 TRBV18 - TGTGCCAGCTCACCAGGGGCCGGGACCCAGTACGAGCAGTACTTC CASSPGAGTQYEQYF
many TRBJ2-3 TRBV11-2 - TGTGCCAGCAGGACTACAGATACGCAGTATTTT CASRTTDTQYF
many TRBJ1-5 TRBV10-3 - TGTGCCATCAGTGGGGGGGGTAGCAATCAGCCCCAGCATTTT CAISGGGSNQPQHF
few TRBJ2-3 TRBV12-3/TRBV12-4 TRBD2 TGTGCCAGCAGTTTGTGGTTGAGGACTAGCGGGAGGGGAGATACGCAGTATTTT CASSLWLRTSGRGDTQYF